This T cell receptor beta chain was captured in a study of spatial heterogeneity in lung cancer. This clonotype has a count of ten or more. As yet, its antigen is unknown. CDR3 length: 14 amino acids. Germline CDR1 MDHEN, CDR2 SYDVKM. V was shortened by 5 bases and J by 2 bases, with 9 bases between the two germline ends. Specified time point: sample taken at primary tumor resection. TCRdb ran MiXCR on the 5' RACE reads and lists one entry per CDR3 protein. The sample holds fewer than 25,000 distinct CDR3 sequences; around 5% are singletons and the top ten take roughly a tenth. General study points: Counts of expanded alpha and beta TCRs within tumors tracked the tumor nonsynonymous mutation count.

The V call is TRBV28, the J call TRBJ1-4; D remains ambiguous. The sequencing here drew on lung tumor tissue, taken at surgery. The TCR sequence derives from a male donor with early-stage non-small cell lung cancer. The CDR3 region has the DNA TGTGCCAGCAGTCCACTTCCGACTAATGAAAAACTGTTTTTT. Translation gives CASSPLPTNEKLFF.